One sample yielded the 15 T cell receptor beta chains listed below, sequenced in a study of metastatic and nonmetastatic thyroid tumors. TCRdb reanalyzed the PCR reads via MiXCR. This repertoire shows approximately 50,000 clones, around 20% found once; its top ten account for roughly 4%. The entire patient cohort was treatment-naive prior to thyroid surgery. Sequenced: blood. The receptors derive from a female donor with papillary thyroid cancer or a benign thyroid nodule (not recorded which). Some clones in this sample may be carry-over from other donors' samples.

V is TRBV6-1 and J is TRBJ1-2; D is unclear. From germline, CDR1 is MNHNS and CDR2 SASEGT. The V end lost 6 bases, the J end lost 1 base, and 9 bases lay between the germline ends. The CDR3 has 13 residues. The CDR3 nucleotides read TGTGCCAGCAGATTTAATTTTAACTATGGCTACACCTTC. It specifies CASRFNFNYGYTF.

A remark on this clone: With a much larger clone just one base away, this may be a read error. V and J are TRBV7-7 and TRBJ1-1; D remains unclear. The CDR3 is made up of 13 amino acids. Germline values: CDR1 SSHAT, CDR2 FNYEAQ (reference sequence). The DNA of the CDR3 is TGTGCTAGCAGCCGTCTTCCGAACACTGAATCTTTCTTT. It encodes CASSRLPNTESFF.

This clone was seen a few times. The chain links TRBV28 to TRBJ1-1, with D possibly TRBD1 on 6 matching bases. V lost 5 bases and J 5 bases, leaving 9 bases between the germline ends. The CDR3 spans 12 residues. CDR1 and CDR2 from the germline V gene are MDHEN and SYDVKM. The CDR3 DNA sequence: TGTGCCAGCAGTAAGGGGGGAACTGAAGCTTTCTTT. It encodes CASSKGGTEAFF.

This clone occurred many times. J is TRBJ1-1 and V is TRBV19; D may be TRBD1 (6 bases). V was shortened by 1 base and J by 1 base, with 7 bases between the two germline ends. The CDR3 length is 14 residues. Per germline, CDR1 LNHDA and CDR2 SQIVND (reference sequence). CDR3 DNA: TGTGCCAGTAGTATAGCGGGGGCGAACACTGAAGCTTTCTTT. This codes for CASSIAGANTEAFF.

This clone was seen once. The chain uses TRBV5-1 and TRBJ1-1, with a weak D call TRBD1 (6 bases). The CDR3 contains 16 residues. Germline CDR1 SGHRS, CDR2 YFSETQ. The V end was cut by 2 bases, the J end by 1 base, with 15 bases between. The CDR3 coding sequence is TGCGCCAGCAGCTTTTCCGGGGGCATGAGGAACACTGAAGCTTTCTTT. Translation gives CASSFSGGMRNTEAFF.

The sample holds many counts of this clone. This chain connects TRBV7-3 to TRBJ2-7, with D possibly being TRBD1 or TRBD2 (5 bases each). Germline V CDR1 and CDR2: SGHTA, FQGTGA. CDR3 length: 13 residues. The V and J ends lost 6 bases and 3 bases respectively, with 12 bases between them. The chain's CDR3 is CASSPGPIYEQYF. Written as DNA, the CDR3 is TGTGCCAGCAGTCCGGGACCTATCTACGAGCAGTACTTC.

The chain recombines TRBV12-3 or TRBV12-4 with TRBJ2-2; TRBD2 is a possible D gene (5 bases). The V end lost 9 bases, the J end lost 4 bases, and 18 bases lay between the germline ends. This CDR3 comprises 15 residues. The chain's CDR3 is CARSPGGRITGELFF. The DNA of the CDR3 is TGTGCCAGGTCCCCTGGAGGTCGAATCACCGGGGAGCTGTTTTTT.

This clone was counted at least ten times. CDR3 in amino acids: CASSAGTENTEAFF. The CDR3 region has the DNA TGCGCCAGCAGCGCCGGGACGGAGAACACTGAAGCTTTCTTT. This chain uses TRBV5-1 with TRBJ1-1, with D perhaps TRBD1 (5 bases). The V end was cut by 4 bases, the J end by 1 base, with 11 bases between. CDR1 SGHRS and CDR2 YFSETQ come from the germline V gene. There are 14 residues in the CDR3. The full variable domain, in which reference TRBV5-1 and TRBJ1-1 provide the parts outside the CDR3, is KAGVTQTPRYLIKTRGQQVTLSCSPISGHRSVSWYQQTPGQGLQFLFEYFSETQRNKGNFPGRFSGRQFSNSRSEMNVSTLELGDSALYLCASSAGTENTEAFFGQGTRLTVV.

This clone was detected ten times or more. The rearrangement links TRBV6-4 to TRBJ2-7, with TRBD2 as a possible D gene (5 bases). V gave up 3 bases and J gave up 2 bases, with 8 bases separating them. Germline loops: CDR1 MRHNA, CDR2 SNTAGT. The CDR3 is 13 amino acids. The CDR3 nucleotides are TGTGCCAGCAGTGATAGGCGGGCCTACGAGCAGTACTTC. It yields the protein CASSDRRAYEQYF.

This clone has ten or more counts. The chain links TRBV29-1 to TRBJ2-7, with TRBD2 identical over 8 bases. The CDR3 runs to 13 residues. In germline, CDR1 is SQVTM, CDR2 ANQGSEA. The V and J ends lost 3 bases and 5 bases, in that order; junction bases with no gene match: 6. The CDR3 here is CSVEFSGINEQYF. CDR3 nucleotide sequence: TGCAGCGTTGAGTTTAGCGGGATTAACGAGCAGTACTTC.

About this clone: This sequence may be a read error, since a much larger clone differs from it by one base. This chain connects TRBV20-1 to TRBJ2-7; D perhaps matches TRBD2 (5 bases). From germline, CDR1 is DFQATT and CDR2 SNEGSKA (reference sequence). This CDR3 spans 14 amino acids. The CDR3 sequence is CSAREWLAGVEQCF. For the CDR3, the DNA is TGCAGTGCTAGAGAATGGCTAGCCGGCGTCGAGCAGTGCTTC.

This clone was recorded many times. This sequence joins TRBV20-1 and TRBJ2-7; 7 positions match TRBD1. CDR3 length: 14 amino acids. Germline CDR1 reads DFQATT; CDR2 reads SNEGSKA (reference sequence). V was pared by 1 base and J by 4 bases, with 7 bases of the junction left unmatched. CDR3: CSARVDRVAYEQYF. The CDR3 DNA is TGCAGTGCTAGAGTCGACAGGGTAGCATACGAGCAGTACTTC.

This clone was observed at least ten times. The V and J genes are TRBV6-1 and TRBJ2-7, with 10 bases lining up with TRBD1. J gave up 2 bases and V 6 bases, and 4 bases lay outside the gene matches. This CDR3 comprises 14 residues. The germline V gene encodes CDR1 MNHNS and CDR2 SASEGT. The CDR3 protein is CASRPGTGAYEQYF. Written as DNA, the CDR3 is TGTGCCAGCAGACCCGGGACAGGGGCCTACGAGCAGTACTTC.

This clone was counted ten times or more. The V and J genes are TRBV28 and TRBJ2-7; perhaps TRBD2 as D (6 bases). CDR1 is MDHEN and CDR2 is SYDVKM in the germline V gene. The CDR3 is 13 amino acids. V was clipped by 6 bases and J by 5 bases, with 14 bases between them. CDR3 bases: TGTGCCAGCAGACTTGACGGGGGTAACGAGCAGTACTTC. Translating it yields CASRLDGGNEQYF.

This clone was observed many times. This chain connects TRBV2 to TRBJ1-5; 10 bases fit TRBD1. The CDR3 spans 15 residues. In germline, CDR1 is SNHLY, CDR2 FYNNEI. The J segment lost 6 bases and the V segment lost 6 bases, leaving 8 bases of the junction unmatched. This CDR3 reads CASRPDRGLSQPQHF. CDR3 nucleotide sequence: TGTGCCAGCAGGCCAGACAGGGGGCTAAGTCAGCCCCAGCATTTT.